The 9 T cell receptor beta chains in this list originate from one sample, sequenced in a study of beta chain features in type 1 diabetes. Study-level results: There was a moderate but significant shortening of TCRB CDR3s in all four CD4+ subsets of Type 1 diabetes patients.

What was sequenced were expressed TCRB transcripts, since all of the isolated RNA had been reverse transcribed. Assay: immunoSEQ multiplex PCR; the TCRdb copy retains only in-frame clones and omits some. The table lists roughly 150,000 clones, approximately 62% of them singletons, with around 0.096% in the top ten. What these receptors recognize is not known. Specimen: naive CD4+ T cells from blood. These TCRs come from a man younger than 45 with type 1 diabetes.

The chain links TRBV11-2 to TRBJ2-3; 9 bases agree with TRBD2. This CDR3 is 14 amino acids long. Germline V lookup: CDR1 SGHAT, CDR2 FQNNGV. V lost 5 bases, J lost 5 bases, and 5 bases stayed unmatched. DNA for the CDR3: TGTGCCAGCAGCCCGTGGACTAGCGTAGATACGCAGTATTTT. It translates to CASSPWTSVDTQYF.

The J gene is TRBJ2-1, the V gene TRBV9, with D perhaps TRBD2 (6 bases). CDR1 and CDR2 from the germline V gene are SGDLS and YYNGEE. This CDR3 comprises 15 residues. V was shortened by 0 bases and J by 8 bases, with 15 bases between the two germline ends. Here the CDR3 DNA reads TGTGCCAGCAGCGTAGGAGGTTTGGGAGGCCATGAGCAGTTCTTC. It is translated as CASSVGGLGGHEQFF.

V and J are TRBV18 and TRBJ2-7; D not resolved. The CDR3 totals 13 residues. Germline lookup yields CDR1 KGHSH and CDR2 LQKENI. Trimming removed 5 bases at V and 2 bases at J, with 10 bases between. DNA of the CDR3: TGTGCCAGCTCATCCGGCACGACCTACGAGCAGTACTTC. Its translation is CASSSGTTYEQYF. Full variable domain (rest looked up from reference TRBV18 and TRBJ2-7): NAGVMQNPRHLVRRRGQEARLRCSPMKGHSHVYWYRQLPEEGLKFMVYLQKENIIDESGMPKERFSAEFPKEGPSILRIQQVVRGDSAAYFCASSSGTTYEQYFGPGTRLTVT.

This clone was found once. The chain uses TRBV4-2 and TRBJ1-2; possible D gene TRBD1, 5 bases. V dropped 0 bases and J dropped 3 bases, with 8 bases sitting between them. Germline V CDR1 and CDR2: LGHNA, YNFKEQ. This CDR3 has 14 residues. In DNA form, the CDR3 reads TGTGCCAGCAGCCAAGACAGGGAGGACTATGGCTACACCTTC. This sequence encodes CASSQDREDYGYTF.

The chain is built from TRBV2 and TRBJ1-5; no definite D call. The germline V gene has CDR1 SNHLY and CDR2 FYNNEI. Deletions cut 7 bases from V and 5 bases from J, with 9 bases between. The CDR3 runs 12 residues. CDR3 protein: CASKEAHQPQHF. DNA of the CDR3: TGTGCCAGCAAGGAGGCCCATCAGCCCCAGCATTTT.

The gene calls are TRBV30 and TRBJ1-4; D is ambiguous. Germline V gives CDR1 GTSNPN, CDR2 SVGIG (reference sequence). The V end was cut by 5 bases, the J end by 0 bases, with 13 bases between. The CDR3 extends over 15 amino acids. The CDR3 protein is CAWAGPSATNEKLFF. Here the CDR3 DNA reads TGTGCCTGGGCAGGTCCCTCCGCAACTAATGAAAAACTGTTTTTT. Filled out from reference TRBV30 and TRBJ1-4, the complete variable domain reads SQTIHQWPATLVQPVGSPLSLECTVEGTSNPNLYWYRQAAGRGLQLLFYSVGIGQISSEVPQNLSASRPQDRQFILSSKKLLLSDSGFYLCAWAGPSATNEKLFFGSGTQLSVL.

CDR3 DNA sequence: TGTGCCAGCAGGGCAGGGGCGCGCGACGAGCAGTACTTC. As protein: CASRAGARDEQYF. The V and J genes are TRBV4-2 and TRBJ2-7, with D maybe TRBD1 (6 bases). Deletions cut 6 bases from V and 5 bases from J, with 14 bases between. This CDR3 region has 13 residues. Germline V gene lookup returns CDR1 LGHNA and CDR2 YNFKEQ.

This clone appeared a few times. The rearrangement joins TRBV7-2 to TRBJ2-1; the match to TRBD1 covers 8 bases. CDR1 and CDR2 from the germline V gene are SGHTA and FQGNSA. With 7 bases clipped from V and 4 bases from J, the junction kept 6 bases outside the gene matches. The CDR3 totals 14 residues. The CDR3: CASTIGTGYNEQFF. CDR3 nucleotide sequence: TGTGCCAGCACGATCGGGACAGGATACAATGAGCAGTTCTTC. Looking up the rest from reference TRBV7-2 and TRBJ2-1 gives the full variable domain: GAGVSQSPSNKVTEKGKDVELRCDPISGHTALYWYRQSLGQGLEFLIYFQGNSAPDKSGLPSDRFSAERTGGSVSTLTIQRTQQEDSAVYLCASTIGTGYNEQFFGPGTRLTVL.

V usage is TRBV30 and J usage is TRBJ2-1; D gene unclear. V was pared by 2 bases and J by 11 bases, with 10 bases between. Germline V CDR1 and CDR2: GTSNPN, SVGIG (reference sequence). CDR3 length: 11 residues. CDR3 DNA: TGTGCCTGGAGTCCTGAGGCACAGCAGTTCTTC. It specifies CAWSPEAQQFF.